This TCR beta chain appears in the sequencing data of a study of cytomegalovirus exposure and HLA in healthy donors (dated by TCRdb to 2015 to 2018). General notes on the study: According to a later analysis, one platform produced both the 120 validation repertoires and the 670 or so repertoires of the first cohort. The aim of the study was to test whether cataloging public T cell receptors could identify signatures of past pathogen exposure. A separate validation cohort of about 110 different subjects was used in addition to the approximately 640-subject first cohort. The study combined high-throughput TCR immunosequencing, statistical association of individual TCRs with disease status, and machine learning to predict cytomegalovirus infection status.

Overall study results and their limits: The study gave a list of about 150 TCR beta chains associated with cytomegalovirus. According to the authors, the approach could potentially be generalized to other disease states and immunological phenotypes. All 120 repertoires were used to score co-occurrence in the validation cohort in a later analysis, because that analysis had no HLA typing for the cohort. Three of the identified cytomegalovirus-associated TCR beta chains were confirmed in vitro to be specific for cytomegalovirus antigens. The classifier was reported to diagnose cytomegalovirus status with high specificity and sensitivity in both the original cohort and the validation cohort. Most TCR sequences were seen in very few donors, while some public TCRs were found in many individuals. Subsequent analysis determined that TCRs grouped into clusters in the first cohort also showed a tendency toward co-occurrence across the roughly 120 validation repertoires, and 94% of cluster scores exceeded 0.

Donors formed part of the validation cohort, which comprised 95 to 150 subjects and was distinct from the first cohort of some 700 subjects. Receptors were amplified or captured by the immunoSEQ multiplex PCR assay. The study's processing was this. To diagnose cytomegalovirus status from the catalog of TCR beta chain sequences, a statistical classification framework was built. The source is immuneACCESS, and TCRdb retained only in-frame sequences with V and J called. Part of the clones is not carried over; for the studies checked, unresolved V genes explain less than half of this, and the remainder is unexplained. V, J and clone size reflect that table, while D and trimming were determined from the DNA. The sample table lists about 170,000 clones, approximately 96% of them with a count of one. The leading ten clones occupy 0.8% to 0.95% of the sample. Worth noting for this clone: Its antigen has not been determined. No much larger clonotype is one base removed from it; base qualities were not supplied.

In the germline V gene, CDR1 corresponds to SNHLY and CDR2 to FYNNEI. After removal of 6 bases from V and 2 bases from J, the junction retains 8 bases not matched to a gene. The CDR3 contains 15 residues, cysteine and phenylalanine counted. Left in the record is the CDR3 DNA by itself, 45 bases read in frame from the first base. Material: PBMCs. The rearranged chain carries TRBV2 and TRBJ2-5; TRBD1 agrees with 8 junctional bases. This receptor was identified in a woman aged 18-35 years in good health and CMV-seronegative. At the DNA level, the sequence is TGTGCCAGCAGAGGACAGGGTTTCCTTCAAGAGACCCAGTACTTC. Translated, this is CASRGQGFLQETQYF.